What follows are 30 T cell receptor beta chains derived from one specimen sequenced in a study of T cell responses to AZD1222 COVID-19 vaccine. The data were produced by immunoSEQ multiplex PCR, yet TCRdb's version contains in-frame clones alone and is incomplete. This sample has 100,000 to 150,000 clones, with around 89% found just once. The material was peripheral blood, obtained on day 0 of AZD1222 vaccination. The receptors originated from an adult in good health.

This chain links TRBV16 with TRBJ2-7; 7 positions agree with TRBD1. The CDR3 is made up of 12 amino acids. Germline V gene sequence: CDR1 KGHSY, CDR2 FQNENV. V trimming: 4 bases; J trimming: 4 bases; junction bases outside the gene matches: 1. CDR3: CASSLGQYEQYF. As DNA, the CDR3 is TGTGCCAGCAGCCTGGGACAGTACGAGCAGTACTTC.

This sequence joins TRBV5-1 and TRBJ1-1; TRBD1 matches at 11 bases. This CDR3 is 16 amino acids long. Germline V CDR1 and CDR2: SGHRS, YFSETQ. Trimming removed 7 bases from V and 2 bases from J; junction bases left unmatched: 10. The CDR3 reads CASWTGGATRNTEAFF. For the CDR3, the DNA is TGCGCCAGCTGGACAGGGGGCGCAACCCGTAACACTGAAGCTTTCTTT. The full variable domain, with the rest looked up from reference TRBV5-1 and TRBJ1-1, is KAGVTQTPRYLIKTRGQQVTLSCSPISGHRSVSWYQQTPGQGLQFLFEYFSETQRNKGNFPGRFSGRQFSNSRSEMNVSTLELGDSALYLCASWTGGATRNTEAFFGQGTRLTVV.

The rearrangement links TRBV4-1 to TRBJ2-7, with 10 bases aligning to TRBD2. The CDR3 is 16 amino acids. CDR1 MGHRA and CDR2 YSYEKL come from the germline V gene. The ends lost 1 base at V and 4 bases at J; junction bases unmatched: 7. CDR3 amino acids: CASSQVELAGSYEQYF. The CDR3 nucleotides are TGCGCCAGCAGCCAAGTCGAACTAGCGGGATCGTACGAGCAGTACTTC.

In this sample, this clone turned up once. This chain uses TRBV27 with TRBJ2-1; TRBD2 agrees at 10 bases. V was clipped by 2 bases and J by 4 bases; unmatched bases: 8. Germline values: CDR1 MNHEY, CDR2 SMNVEV (reference sequence). The CDR3 has 17 residues. This chain's CDR3 is CASSLTPGLAFYNEQFF. The CDR3 DNA reads TGTGCCAGCAGTTTAACACCGGGACTAGCGTTTTACAATGAGCAGTTCTTC.

V is TRBV10-2 and J is TRBJ2-2; 10 nucleotides match TRBD2. Germline CDR1 is WSHSY and CDR2 is SAAADI. The CDR3 has 16 amino acids. Unmatched junction bases numbered 5, after V lost 6 bases and J lost 1 base. The CDR3 DNA reads as TGCGCCAGCAGCTTAGCGGGAGGCCTGAACACCGGGGAGCTGTTTTTT. Amino acid sequence: CASSLAGGLNTGELFF.

This clone has only one observation. The chain links TRBV7-9 to TRBJ2-7, with D unclear. The CDR3 loop spans 12 amino acids. Trimming cost V 5 bases and J 4 bases, with 9 bases left between them. Germline CDR1 is SEHNR and CDR2 is FQNEAQ (reference sequence). The CDR3 protein is CASSRGGYEQYF. The CDR3 bases are TGTGCCAGCAGCCGAGGCGGATACGAGCAGTACTTC.

This chain uses TRBV5-1 with TRBJ2-7; 10 bases line up with TRBD1. CDR3 length: 16 residues. Germline V gives CDR1 SGHRS, CDR2 YFSETQ. The CDR3 reads CPTSFWGDRGGGEQYF. In nucleotides, the CDR3 is TGCCCCACCAGCTTCTGGGGGGACAGGGGCGGTGGGGAGCAGTACTTC.

The chain uses TRBV28 and TRBJ2-7, with D possibly matching TRBD1 (5 bases). Per the germline V gene, CDR1 is MDHEN and CDR2 is SYDVKM. This CDR3 is built from 14 residues. Trimming took off 2 bases at V and 2 bases at J, with 10 bases between the two ends. CDR3 loop: CASSLIGDTYEQYF. The CDR3 nucleotides are TGTGCCAGCAGTTTAATAGGGGATACCTACGAGCAGTACTTC.

V and J are TRBV29-1 and TRBJ2-1; D might be TRBD2 (6 bases). CDR3 size: 16 residues. V was cut by 5 bases and J by 0 bases, with 17 bases left in between. The germline CDR1 and CDR2 sequences are SQVTM and ANQGSEA. CDR3: CSVTTLALSSYNEQFF. CDR3 bases: TGCAGCGTTACGACGCTAGCGCTTAGCTCCTACAATGAGCAGTTCTTC.

This clone was detected only a few times. The chain employs TRBV6-4 and TRBJ2-2; unclear D gene. There are 15 residues in the CDR3. Germline V CDR1 and CDR2: MRHNA, SNTAGT. Trimming cost V 2 bases and J 4 bases, with 11 bases left between them. CDR3 in DNA: TGTGCCAGCAGTGACGATAGCAAGAGCACCGGGGAGCTGTTTTTT. Protein: CASSDDSKSTGELFF.

J is TRBJ2-6 and V is TRBV6-5; no definite D call. V dropped 0 bases and J dropped 1 base, with 7 bases sitting between them. This CDR3 has 16 residues. Germline V lookup: CDR1 MNHEY, CDR2 SVGAGI. The CDR3, as DNA: TGTGCCAGCAGTTACTCGACCAGATCTGGGGCCAACGTCCTGACTTTC. Protein product: CASSYSTRSGANVLTF.

Here the CDR3 DNA reads TGTGCCAGCAGTTCTCAGGACAGGGATGGAAACACCATATATTTT. This sequence encodes CASSSQDRDGNTIYF. The chain links TRBV6-5 to TRBJ1-3; 8 bases line up with TRBD1. Trimming cost V 4 bases and J 3 bases; bases outside gene matches: 5. This CDR3 has 15 residues. CDR1 is MNHEY and CDR2 is SVGAGI in the germline V gene.

The chain is built from TRBV13 and TRBJ2-2; a weak D match, TRBD1 (6 bases). V lost 0 bases and J 5 bases, leaving 10 bases between the germline ends. Germline CDR1 PRHDT, CDR2 FYEKMQ (reference sequence). The CDR3 covers 15 residues. CDR3 sequence: CASSLGRQGTGELFF. As DNA, the CDR3 is TGTGCCAGCAGCTTAGGACGGCAGGGGACCGGGGAGCTGTTTTTT.

Worth noting for this clone: At one boundary the junction diverges from the germline segment, which might be a read error. The chain uses TRBV19 and TRBJ1-2, with unresolved D. Germline V gene lookup returns CDR1 LNHDA and CDR2 SQIVND (reference sequence). The CDR3 is 13 amino acids. This CDR3 reads CASRIVGNYGYTF. Here the CDR3 DNA reads TGTGCCAGTAGGATAGTAGGGAACTATGGCTACACCTTC.

Only a few counts were recorded for this clone. The V call is TRBV27, the J call TRBJ2-5; D is perhaps TRBD1 (5 bases). The CDR3 is 12 residues long. Germline lookup yields CDR1 MNHEY and CDR2 SMNVEV (reference sequence). The germline V and J ends were trimmed by 9 bases and 4 bases, with 12 bases remaining between them. The CDR3: CARTPGIETQYF. The CDR3 coding sequence is TGTGCCAGGACCCCAGGGATAGAGACCCAGTACTTC.

The genes are TRBV27 and TRBJ1-2; 7 bases map to TRBD1. The germline CDR1 and CDR2 sequences are MNHEY and SMNVEV (reference sequence). V was clipped by 8 bases and J by 6 bases; unmatched bases: 6. The CDR3 length is 12 residues. DNA of the CDR3: TGTGCCAGCGGTCGACAGGGCAATGGCTACACCTTC. Residues: CASGRQGNGYTF.

The table lists this clone with a few counts. The chain couples TRBV27 to TRBJ1-5, with a tentative D call TRBD1 (6 bases). The germline V gene has CDR1 MNHEY and CDR2 SMNVEV (reference sequence). V was cut by 5 bases and J by 3 bases, with 14 bases left in between. This CDR3 region has 15 residues. CDR3: CASSATTGPNQPQHF. The CDR3 DNA reads TGTGCCAGCAGTGCCACGACAGGCCCCAATCAGCCCCAGCATTTT.

This rearrangement joins TRBV11-2 to TRBJ1-2; TRBD1 might be the D (6 bases). CDR3 length: 13 amino acids. V lost 3 bases and J 3 bases, leaving 8 bases between the germline ends. CDR1 is SGHAT and CDR2 is FQNNGV in the germline V gene. The chain's CDR3 is CASSFYRDYGYTF. The CDR3 nucleotides read TGTGCCAGCAGCTTTTACAGGGACTATGGCTACACCTTC.

The CDR3 reads CASSVTGTVNMNTEAFF. The CDR3 nucleotides read TGTGCCAGCAGCGTGACCGGGACAGTTAATATGAACACTGAAGCTTTCTTT. V gene TRBV9 combines with J gene TRBJ1-1; 7 bases fit TRBD1. The germline CDR1 and CDR2 sequences are SGDLS and YYNGEE. The CDR3 runs to 17 residues. V trimming: 2 bases; J trimming: 0 bases; junction bases outside the gene matches: 10.

This chain uses TRBV3-1 (or the pseudogene TRBV3-2) with TRBJ2-3; D remains ambiguous. Looked up from germline, CDR1 is LGHDT and CDR2 is YNNKEL (reference sequence). The CDR3 sequence is 12 residues long. The V end was cut by 4 bases, the J end by 0 bases, with 2 bases between. CDR3 in DNA: TGTGCCAGCAGCCTAAGCACAGATACGCAGTATTTT. Translating gives CASSLSTDTQYF.

This chain links TRBV7-6 with TRBJ1-1; D is uncertain. The CDR3 runs to 15 residues. The germline V and J ends were trimmed by 7 bases and 7 bases, with 22 bases remaining between them. Germline assignment: CDR1 SGHVS and CDR2 FNYEAQ. CDR3 sequence (DNA): TGTGCCAGCACCCCTGTGGGTGGTGGATCTGGTGAAGCTTTCTTT. Translating it yields CASTPVGGGSGEAFF.

The chain joins TRBV6-5 to TRBJ1-1; D remains ambiguous. V was shortened by 4 bases and J by 9 bases, with 12 bases between the two germline ends. Germline V gives CDR1 MNHEY, CDR2 SVGAGI. This CDR3 region has 12 residues. CDR3 in amino acids: CASSSVRAQAFF. The DNA of the CDR3 is TGTGCCAGCAGTTCAGTTAGGGCCCAAGCTTTCTTT.

This chain connects TRBV24-1 to TRBJ2-1; D is possibly TRBD1 or TRBD2 (5 bases each). V was cut by 5 bases and J by 5 bases, with 12 bases left in between. Germline CDR1 KGHDR, CDR2 SFDVKD. CDR3 length: 14 residues. The chain's CDR3 is CATSAQGVNNEQFF. As DNA, the CDR3 is TGTGCCACCAGTGCCCAGGGAGTCAACAATGAGCAGTTCTTC.

J is TRBJ2-7 and V is TRBV7-9; either TRBD1 or TRBD2 may fit D (5 bases each). The CDR3 contains 15 residues. V was trimmed by 2 bases and J by 6 bases, leaving 17 bases between them. The germline CDR1 and CDR2 sequences are SEHNR and FQNEAQ (reference sequence). CDR3 DNA sequence: TGTGCCAGCAGCTTAAATTGGGACCTTGTATCCGAGCAGTACTTC. This translates into CASSLNWDLVSEQYF.

The V and J genes are TRBV19 and TRBJ1-5; D possibly corresponds to TRBD1 (5 bases). V was shortened by 5 bases and J by 0 bases, with 14 bases between the two germline ends. This CDR3 comprises 16 residues. Germline CDR1 LNHDA, CDR2 SQIVND (reference sequence). The CDR3 spells CASSLPSRDSNQPQHF. As DNA, the CDR3 is TGTGCCAGTAGTCTCCCCTCCAGGGATAGCAATCAGCCCCAGCATTTT.

The V and J genes are TRBV12-3 or TRBV12-4 and TRBJ2-7, with D possibly TRBD2 on 5 matching bases. V lost 1 base, J lost 3 bases, and 7 bases lay in between. The CDR3 is 13 residues long. This CDR3 is CASSLGEIYEQYF. CDR3 DNA: TGTGCCAGCAGTTTAGGGGAGATCTACGAGCAGTACTTC.

The genes are TRBV7-8 and TRBJ1-6, with 8 bases fitting TRBD1. CDR3 length: 15 amino acids. Germline trimming cut 3 bases from V and 7 bases from J; bases unmatched to any gene: 5. Germline V gene sequence: CDR1 SGHVS, CDR2 FQNEAQ. CDR3 sequence: CASSFTGQANSPLHF. CDR3 DNA sequence: TGTGCCAGCAGCTTCACGGGACAGGCAAATTCACCCCTCCACTTT.

This clone was counted once. The V call is TRBV3-1 (or the pseudogene TRBV3-2), the J call TRBJ1-2; D is undetermined. Trimming shortened V by 1 base and J by 8 bases, and 20 bases separated the two germline ends. The CDR3 loop spans 16 amino acids. Germline V CDR1 and CDR2: LGHDT, YNNKEL (reference sequence). CDR3 amino acids: CASSQVSLGRGGGYTF. The CDR3 DNA sequence: TGTGCCAGCAGCCAAGTCTCACTCGGGCGAGGAGGAGGCTACACCTTC.

The chain employs TRBV3-1 (or the pseudogene TRBV3-2) and TRBJ1-1; a possible D gene is TRBD1 (6 bases). The CDR3 is 13 amino acids. Deletions cut 0 bases from V and 13 bases from J, with 15 bases between. CDR1 and CDR2 from the germline V gene are LGHDT and YNNKEL (reference sequence). The CDR3 sequence is CASSQEGARRVFF. For the CDR3, the DNA is TGTGCCAGCAGCCAAGAGGGGGCGCGTAGGGTTTTCTTT.

V and J are TRBV7-2 and TRBJ2-1, with a possible D match to TRBD2 (6 bases). Germline V lookup: CDR1 SGHTA, CDR2 FQGNSA. V was pared by 8 bases and J by 6 bases, with 14 bases between. The CDR3 runs 13 residues. CDR3 nucleotide sequence: TGTGCCAGCCGGGCGGGATCTGCCAATGAGCAGTTCTTC. The encoded protein is CASRAGSANEQFF.